This TCR beta chain was recorded in a study of blood T cell repertoires in COVID-19. TCRdb's copy holds only in-frame clones and misses some; the assay was immunoSEQ multiplex PCR. Of fewer than 250,000 clones listed, about 89% are singletons. Germline-derived CDR1 and CDR2 are SGHAT and FQNNGV. CDR3 length: 15 amino acids. V lost 2 bases to trimming and J lost 6 bases, with 13 bases between them. The receptor was derived from a woman between 18 and 29 years old who had recovered from COVID-19. Sequences were obtained from PBMCs or T cells enriched from blood (not recorded which). The chain is built from TRBV11-2 and TRBJ2-2; perhaps TRBD2 as D (6 bases). The CDR3 spells CASSLIRGKAGELFF. For the CDR3, the DNA is TGTGCCAGCAGCTTAATTCGGGGGAAGGCCGGGGAGCTGTTTTTT.